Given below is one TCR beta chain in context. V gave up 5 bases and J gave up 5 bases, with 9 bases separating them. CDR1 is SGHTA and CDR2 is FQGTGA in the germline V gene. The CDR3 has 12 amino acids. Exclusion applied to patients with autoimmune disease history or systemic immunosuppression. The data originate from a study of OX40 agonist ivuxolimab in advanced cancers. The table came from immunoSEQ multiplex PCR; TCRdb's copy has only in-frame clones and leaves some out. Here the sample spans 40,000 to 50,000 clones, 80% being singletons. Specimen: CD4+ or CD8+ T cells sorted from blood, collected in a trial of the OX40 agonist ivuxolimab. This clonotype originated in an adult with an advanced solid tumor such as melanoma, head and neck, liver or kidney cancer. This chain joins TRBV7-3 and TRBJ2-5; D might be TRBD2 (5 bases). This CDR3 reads CASSPTGETQYF. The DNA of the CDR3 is TGTGCCAGCAGCCCGACGGGGGAGACCCAGTACTTC.